A single TCR beta chain is shown here with its context. Other nucleotide sequences in the sample specify the same CDR3. The data were obtained in a study of control samples from healthy donors and cancer patients. Germline V gene sequence: CDR1 KGHDR, CDR2 SFDVKD. V was shortened by 4 bases and J by 5 bases, with 9 bases between the two germline ends. The CDR3 loop spans 13 amino acids. Sequencing was performed with immunoSEQ multiplex PCR; in TCRdb, only in-frame clones are kept and a portion is missing. Of about 98,000 clones listed, roughly 86% were seen once; the top ten hold about 2%. This TCR was sampled from a man aged 60-69 years in good health. The chain has TRBV24-1 and TRBJ2-3; possible D gene TRBD1, 6 bases. What was sequenced was blood. The CDR3 loop is CATSDLGGDTQYF. CDR3 sequence (DNA): TGTGCCACCAGTGACTTAGGGGGAGATACGCAGTATTTT.